Listed here is a single T cell receptor (beta chain). Its antigen is not identified. This sample was included in a study of cytomegalovirus exposure and HLA in healthy donors. Overall study findings and caveats: Reports indicate that TCR beta sequences accurately predicted the HLA-A and HLA-B alleles of most subjects. TCR beta sequences numbering around 15,000 were associated with HLA alleles at 0.05 false discovery rate in a later analysis. Testing in vitro showed a few CMV-associated chains specific for CMV antigens.

CDR1 and CDR2 (germline): MNHEY, SMNVEV (reference sequence). V was clipped by 2 bases and J by 6 bases; unmatched bases: 8. CDR3 length equals 15 residues. The primer mix had 60 Vbeta and 13 Jbeta primers. TCRdb keeps only in-frame clones here, not all; method: immunoSEQ multiplex PCR. The table shows some 140,000 clones, with more than 75% occurring only once. Sample: PBMCs. The clonotype originates from a man younger than 45 in good health and CMV-seropositive. V is TRBV27 and J is TRBJ1-2; TRBD1 matches at 8 bases. Here the CDR3 DNA reads TGTGCCAGCAGTTTAGGTGGGGACAGGCGGGATGGCTACACCTTC. Encoded protein: CASSLGGDRRDGYTF.